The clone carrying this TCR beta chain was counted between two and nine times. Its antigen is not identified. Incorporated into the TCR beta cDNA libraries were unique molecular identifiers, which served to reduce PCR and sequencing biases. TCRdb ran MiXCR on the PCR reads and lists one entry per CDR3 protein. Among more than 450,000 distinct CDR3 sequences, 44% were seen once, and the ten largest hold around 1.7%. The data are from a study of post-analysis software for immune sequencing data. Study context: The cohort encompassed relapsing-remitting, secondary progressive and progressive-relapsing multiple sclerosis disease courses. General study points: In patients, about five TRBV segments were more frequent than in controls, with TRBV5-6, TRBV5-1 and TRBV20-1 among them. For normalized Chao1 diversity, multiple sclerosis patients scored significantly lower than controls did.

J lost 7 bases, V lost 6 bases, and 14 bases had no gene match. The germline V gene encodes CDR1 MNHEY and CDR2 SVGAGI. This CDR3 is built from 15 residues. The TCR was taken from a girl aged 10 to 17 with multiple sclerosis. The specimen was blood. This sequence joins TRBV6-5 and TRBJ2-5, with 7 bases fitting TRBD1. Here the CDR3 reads CASSSEPGGRGTQYF. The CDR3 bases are TGTGCCAGCAGCTCCGAGCCAGGGGGAAGGGGGACCCAGTACTTC.